Below, 15 T cell receptor beta chains from the same sample are listed, as sequenced in a study of T-cell memory formation after mild COVID-19. TCRdb re-called the 5' RACE reads with MiXCR, one entry per CDR3 protein. The sample holds around 530,000 distinct CDR3 sequences, 20% to 25% seen once. Sample: PBMCs or a T cell subset sorted from them (not recorded which). All receptors come from an adult woman who had mild COVID-19 (a few samples of this study predate the infection). Cell type and time point are not known.

The gene calls are TRBV12-3 or TRBV12-4 and TRBJ2-3; 9 bases map to TRBD2. The length of the CDR3 is 14 residues. V was clipped by 5 bases and J by 3 bases; unmatched bases: 3. The CDR3 DNA sequence: TGTGCCAGCAGTCCTAGCGGGGAGACAGATACGCAGTATTTT. It is translated as CASSPSGETDTQYF.

Ten or more counts support this clonotype. The chain recombines TRBV5-1 with TRBJ1-1; D uncertain. The V end was cut by 4 bases, the J end by 7 bases, with 11 bases between. CDR1 SGHRS and CDR2 YFSETQ come from the germline V gene. There are 12 residues in the CDR3. CDR3 sequence (DNA): TGCGCCAGCAGCAAACCGGGAGTTGAAGCTTTCTTT. This translates into CASSKPGVEAFF.

This clonotype has a count of ten or more. The chain employs TRBV5-1 and TRBJ2-5; D might be TRBD2 (6 bases). Trimming removed 0 bases at V and 2 bases at J, with 14 bases between. This CDR3 is built from 16 residues. The germline V gene encodes CDR1 SGHRS and CDR2 YFSETQ. The CDR3 DNA follows: TGCGCCAGCAGCTTGGGTTTCGGGGCGGGACAAGAGACCCAGTACTTC. Translation gives CASSLGFGAGQETQYF.

This chain connects TRBV5-1 to TRBJ1-2, with 7 bases identical to TRBD1. Trimming took 0 bases from V and 4 from J; bases not matched to a gene: 6. The germline V gene has CDR1 SGHRS and CDR2 YFSETQ. The CDR3 spans 15 residues. The CDR3 nucleotides read TGCGCCAGCAGCTTGGGGGACAGCCAGCCCTATGGCTACACCTTC. This sequence encodes CASSLGDSQPYGYTF.

This clonotype was observed a handful of times. The chain uses TRBV15 and TRBJ2-7, with D tentatively TRBD2 (6 bases). CDR1 is LNHNV, CDR2 YYDKDF, per germline (reference sequence). The CDR3 is made up of 11 amino acids. The V gene lost 5 bases and the J gene lost 7 bases, with 9 bases spanning the gap. For the CDR3, the DNA is TGTGCCACCAGCCTTGGGGGGGAGCAGTACTTC. Its protein is CATSLGGEQYF.

The rearrangement uses TRBV2 and TRBJ2-7; no reliable D call. The V end lost 1 base, the J end lost 7 bases, and 8 bases lay between the germline ends. Per germline, CDR1 SNHLY and CDR2 FYNNEI. The CDR3 is made up of 12 amino acids. The CDR3 here is CASSEVGQEQYF. In DNA, the CDR3 is TGTGCCAGCAGTGAAGTAGGGCAAGAGCAGTACTTC.

This clonotype was detected only a few times. The chain employs TRBV2 and TRBJ2-5; D is unclear. CDR3 length equals 12 residues. Per germline, CDR1 SNHLY and CDR2 FYNNEI. The V gene lost 4 bases and the J gene lost 5 bases, with 8 bases spanning the gap. In nucleotides, the CDR3 is TGTGCCAGCAGTGTTTTAGGGGAGACCCAGTACTTC. It is translated as CASSVLGETQYF.

This clonotype turned up a few times. CDR3 DNA: TGTGCCAGCAGTTTAGGGACAGTCGGAGGGGCCCAGTACTTC. It is translated as CASSLGTVGGAQYF. The chain joins TRBV12-3 or TRBV12-4 to TRBJ2-5; D may correspond to TRBD1 or TRBD2 (6 bases each). The CDR3 loop spans 14 amino acids. V shed 1 base and J shed 9 bases, with 15 bases lying between them.

This clonotype has just one count. The CDR3 reads CASRTRGQGAAEAFF. Written as DNA, the CDR3 is TGCGCCAGCAGGACGAGGGGACAGGGGGCTGCTGAAGCTTTCTTT. This chain connects TRBV4-1 to TRBJ1-1, with TRBD1 identical over 12 bases. Germline CDR1 reads MGHRA; CDR2 reads YSYEKL. Trimming removed 6 bases from V and 6 bases from J; junction bases left unmatched: 8. The CDR3 loop spans 15 amino acids.

The chain couples TRBV7-2 to TRBJ1-1; 9 bases match TRBD1. This CDR3 contains 14 residues. CDR1 and CDR2 (germline): SGHTA, FQGNSA. With 5 bases clipped from V and 6 bases from J, the junction kept 7 bases outside the gene matches. The CDR3 sequence: CASSLDRGFAEAFF. The CDR3 bases are TGTGCCAGCAGCCTGGACAGGGGTTTCGCTGAAGCTTTCTTT.

This clonotype appeared a few times. J is TRBJ2-1 and V is TRBV12-3 or TRBV12-4; perhaps TRBD1 as D (7 bases). Between the trimmed V and J ends, which lost 8 bases and 2 bases, there was a span of 19 bases. The length of the CDR3 is 16 residues. The CDR3 loop reads CASGKGQGGPYNEQFF. The DNA of the CDR3 is TGTGCCAGCGGCAAGGGGCAGGGGGGCCCCTACAATGAGCAGTTCTTC.

Concerning this clonotype: A read error may account for a junction end that differs from germline. The chain recombines TRBV7-9 with TRBJ2-1, with 9 bases identical to TRBD2. Germline-derived CDR1 and CDR2 are SEHNR and FQNEAQ (reference sequence). The CDR3 is 11 amino acids. The CDR3 protein is CASSLVAGEIF. CDR3 nucleotides: TGTGCCAGCAGCTTAGTAGCGGGGGAAATCTTC. Looking up the rest from reference TRBV7-9 and TRBJ2-1 gives the full variable domain: DTGVSQNPRHKITKRGQNVTFRCDPISEHNRLYWYRQTLGQGPEFLTYFQNEAQLEKSRLLSDRFSAERPKGSFSTLEIQRTEQGDSAMYLCASSLVAGEIFGPGTRLTVL.

The V gene is TRBV2, the J gene TRBJ1-1, with 7 nucleotides matching TRBD1. From germline, CDR1 is SNHLY and CDR2 FYNNEI. Trimming cost V 7 bases and J 11 bases; bases outside gene matches: 13. This CDR3 is 13 amino acids long. The CDR3 region has the DNA TGTGCCAGCATTGCCGCAGACAGGGTTCTCGCTTTCTTT. Amino acids: CASIAADRVLAFF.

This chain joins TRBV12-3 or TRBV12-4 and TRBJ2-1; D gene uncertain. The CDR3 consists of 15 residues. Trimming pared 1 base from V and 5 bases from J, leaving 12 bases between. DNA for the CDR3: TGTGCCAGCAGTTTAGAGGTGTCTAGTAACAATGAGCAGTTCTTC. Translating it yields CASSLEVSSNNEQFF.

The rearrangement links TRBV2 to TRBJ1-5; D is unclear. Germline lookup yields CDR1 SNHLY and CDR2 FYNNEI. V was pared by 6 bases and J by 9 bases, with 15 bases between. The CDR3 loop spans 13 amino acids. The CDR3 protein is CASSPMTVRPQHF. CDR3 sequence (DNA): TGTGCCAGCAGCCCCATGACGGTTCGGCCCCAGCATTTT.